This T cell receptor beta chain appears in the sequencing data of a study of blood T cell repertoires in COVID-19 (dated by TCRdb to about 2020). Context from the whole study: Collaborator samples came from the United States, Italy and Spain and covered acute and convalescent phases of COVID-19. The prospective study material was composed of cDNA or gDNA derived from T cells, B-cell-depleted T cells, or PBMCs. Subjects who had been exposed to COVID-19, were actively infected with it, or had recovered from it provided the deeply sampled blood TCRbeta repertoires that made up the dataset. A freely available public database, intended as a resource for researchers studying the immune response to SARS-CoV-2, is where the repertoires were released. Samples were obtained from the ongoing ImmuneRACE study (first 160 participants) and from over 1,000 subjects provided by 6 global collaborators. Nearly every sample came with metadata listing a de-identified subject ID, COVID-19 status, age in years and sex. Where HLA class I and class II types were available, the types were taken from metadata supplied by the sample provider, not from assay-based typing.

Here is what the overall study found, with its caveats: The amount of clinical and demographic metadata varied by source and participant and was provided uncurated.

Participants in the prospective study were aged roughly 18 to 90 years, lived in 20 to 30 United States geographic areas, and enrolled through a virtual design. In the prospective study, participants were assigned to cohorts based on the clinical history participants reported in a screening survey and a study questionnaire. In the prospective study, whole blood, serum and a nasopharyngeal or oropharyngeal swab were collected from each participant by mobile phlebotomists. Over a roughly two-month period, participants in the prospective study had the option of providing additional blood draws and questionnaires. Before DNA extraction, blood samples from the prospective study were shipped at room temperature or frozen. Measured from the cysteine to the phenylalanine, the CDR3 is 16 residues long. The kept DNA is CDR3 alone, 48 bases in frame from the first base. V lost 0 bases and J lost 4 bases; the stretch between them is 13 bases long. CDR1 ENHRY and CDR2 SYGVKD were looked up in the germline V gene.

The immunoSEQ Assay, a bias-controlled multiplex PCR, was used to amplify TCRbeta CDR3 regions from genomic DNA. The authors processed their data as follows. The number of nucleated cells in each sample was estimated from the amplification of reference gene primers within the assay. Sequence reads were collapsed and filtered to measure the absolute abundance of every unique TCRbeta CDR3 rearrangement. For each sample, productive Simpson clonality was calculated as the square root of Simpson's diversity index over productive rearrangements. TCRdb retrieved this table from immuneACCESS and kept in-frame rearrangements only. Not all clones are present; in checked studies, unresolved V genes account for under half, and no reason is known for the remainder. Clone size and V and J calls were adopted from that table, with D and trimming inferred from the DNA. For this sample the table gives some 300,000 clones, of which roughly 89% were detected only once. Around 4.4% of the sample lies in the top ten.

Notes on this clone: Its antigen is currently not known. Base quality data are lacking; no much larger clone is found one base away.

The clonotype comes from a woman aged 18-29 years with acute COVID-19. Sequenced input: PBMCs or T cells enriched from blood (not recorded which). This sequence uses TRBV10-3 and TRBJ1-5, with a weak D call of TRBD1 (6 bases match). This receptor carries the CDR3 CAISESGGPANQPQHF. The DNA sequence is as follows: TGTGCCATCAGTGAGTCGGGGGGGCCGGCAAATCAGCCCCAGCATTTT.